These 20 T cell receptor beta chains originate from one sample sequenced in a study of blood T cell repertoires in COVID-19. The table came from immunoSEQ multiplex PCR; TCRdb's copy has only in-frame clones and leaves some out. The top ten clones hold approximately 7.2% of a sample with about 250,000 clones, over 75% of them seen once. Sequenced sample: peripheral blood. The source is a woman aged 80 or over with acute or convalescent COVID-19.

The gene calls are TRBV29-1 and TRBJ1-3, with D maybe TRBD1 (5 bases). CDR1 is SQVTM and CDR2 is ANQGSEA in the germline V gene. This CDR3 is built from 14 residues. The germline V and J ends were trimmed by 4 bases and 0 bases, with 10 bases remaining between them. DNA for the CDR3: TGCAGCGTTGGTCCGGGGGACTCTGGAAACACCATATATTTT. This gives the protein CSVGPGDSGNTIYF.

The chain employs TRBV10-2 and TRBJ2-1; TRBD2 agrees at 9 bases. Trimming cost V 0 bases and J 4 bases; bases outside gene matches: 7. Germline-derived CDR1 and CDR2 are WSHSY and SAAADI. CDR3 length equals 17 residues. The CDR3 reads CASSESTTSGSYNEQFF. DNA of the CDR3: TGCGCCAGCAGTGAGTCGACTACTAGCGGGTCATACAATGAGCAGTTCTTC.

This sequence joins TRBV24-1 and TRBJ2-2; a weak D match, TRBD1 (6 bases). Looked up from germline, CDR1 is KGHDR and CDR2 is SFDVKD. The CDR3 loop spans 16 amino acids. V was cut by 4 bases and J by 1 base, with 12 bases left in between. The CDR3 spells CATSETGTLNTGELFF. The CDR3 nucleotides read TGTGCCACCAGTGAGACCGGGACATTGAACACCGGGGAGCTGTTTTTT.

This clone was recorded once. The J gene is TRBJ1-2, the V gene TRBV18; 11 nucleotides align to TRBD1. The CDR3 has 17 amino acids. The V gene end was trimmed by 4 bases and the J gene end by 7 bases; junction bases not matched to a gene: 14. Germline values: CDR1 KGHSH, CDR2 LQKENI. The DNA of the CDR3 is TGTGCCAGCTCACTAAACACCCAGGGACAGGGGGAAGGTGGCTACACCTTC. Translated, it gives CASSLNTQGQGEGGYTF. Based on the CDR3 plus reference TRBV18 and TRBJ1-2, the full variable domain is NAGVMQNPRHLVRRRGQEARLRCSPMKGHSHVYWYRQLPEEGLKFMVYLQKENIIDESGMPKERFSAEFPKEGPSILRIQQVVRGDSAAYFCASSLNTQGQGEGGYTFGSGTRLTVV.

The chain recombines TRBV5-6 with TRBJ2-7; a weak D match, TRBD1 (5 bases). With 7 bases removed from V and 2 bases from J, the gap between germline ends came to 19 bases. Germline V gene data show CDR1 as SGHDT and CDR2 as YYEEEE. The CDR3 extends over 15 amino acids. The CDR3 DNA sequence: TGTGCCAGCCCCTCGGCGATTGGCAGGGCCTACGAGCAGTACTTC. It translates to CASPSAIGRAYEQYF.

CDR3: CASSVRMEYQETQYF. The CDR3 bases are TGTGCCAGCAGCGTTCGGATGGAGTACCAAGAGACCCAGTACTTC. This rearrangement joins TRBV7-6 to TRBJ2-5; D is ambiguous. Trimming shortened V by 5 bases and J by 0 bases, and 13 bases separated the two germline ends. The CDR3 totals 15 residues. Germline V gene sequence: CDR1 SGHVS, CDR2 FNYEAQ.

The DNA of the CDR3 is TGTGCCAGCAGCTTAGGATCGGGACAGGGGGCCTACGAGCAGTACTTC. Its protein product is CASSLGSGQGAYEQYF. The rearrangement uses TRBV7-9 and TRBJ2-7, with 11 bases lining up with TRBD1. Trimming took 1 base from V and 2 from J; bases not matched to a gene: 4. The CDR3 is 16 residues long. CDR1 and CDR2 (germline): SEHNR, FQNEAQ (reference sequence).

The gene calls are TRBV13 and TRBJ2-3; 12 positions agree with TRBD2. The CDR3 has 16 residues. J gave up 2 bases and V 3 bases, and 3 bases lay outside the gene matches. Germline assignment: CDR1 PRHDT and CDR2 FYEKMQ (reference sequence). The CDR3 bases are TGTGCCAGCAGCTTTCGACTAGCGGGGGCCACAGATACGCAGTATTTT. As protein: CASSFRLAGATDTQYF.

The table lists this clone with a few counts. The V gene is TRBV2, the J gene TRBJ1-1; the D is unclear. Trimming shortened V by 5 bases and J by 5 bases, and 12 bases separated the two germline ends. The CDR3 runs to 13 residues. CDR1 is SNHLY, CDR2 FYNNEI, per germline. CDR3 amino acids: CASSSRPATEAFF. In DNA form, the CDR3 reads TGTGCCAGCAGTTCTAGACCCGCAACTGAAGCTTTCTTT.

The chain joins TRBV15 to TRBJ2-2; 7 positions match TRBD2. This CDR3 contains 16 residues. Germline CDR1 reads LNHNV; CDR2 reads YYDKDF (reference sequence). Trimming cost V 0 bases and J 4 bases; bases outside gene matches: 5. The CDR3 DNA reads as TGTGCCACCAGCAGAGACGCGGGGGTACGCACCGGGGAGCTGTTTTTT. Encoded protein: CATSRDAGVRTGELFF.

The CDR3 sequence: CAIKLSYRQSSTEAFF. In nucleotides, the CDR3 is TGTGCCATCAAACTTTCATACCGACAGAGTAGTACTGAAGCTTTCTTT. V gene TRBV10-3 combines with J gene TRBJ1-1, with D perhaps matching TRBD1 (5 bases). The CDR3 loop spans 16 amino acids. With 7 bases removed from V and 5 bases from J, the gap between germline ends came to 23 bases. CDR1 is ENHRY, CDR2 SYGVKD, per germline.

This chain joins TRBV9 and TRBJ2-2, with 9 nucleotides matching TRBD1. The V gene end was trimmed by 4 bases and the J gene end by 6 bases; junction bases not matched to a gene: 4. The germline V gene encodes CDR1 SGDLS and CDR2 YYNGEE. The CDR3 length is 14 residues. CDR3 in DNA: TGTGCCAGCAGCTTACAGGGGGCGGCCGGGGAGCTGTTTTTT. It encodes CASSLQGAAGELFF.

The chain uses TRBV5-1 and TRBJ1-5; 8 nucleotides match TRBD1. Germline V gives CDR1 SGHRS, CDR2 YFSETQ. CDR3 length equals 14 residues. V shed 4 bases, J shed 7 bases, and the junction held 7 bases outside the gene matches. The CDR3 DNA reads as TGCGCCAGCAGCCCAGGGGGCGACAGCCAGCCCCAGCATTTT. Residues: CASSPGGDSQPQHF.

Only a few counts were recorded for this clone. The chain employs TRBV9 and TRBJ2-1, with 8 bases lining up with TRBD2. The CDR3 length is 17 residues. CDR1 and CDR2 (germline): SGDLS, YYNGEE. V lost 0 bases and J lost 8; bases outside the gene matches: 13. The CDR3 reads CASSVDAGGSPGYEQFF. The CDR3 nucleotides read TGTGCCAGCAGCGTAGATGCGGGAGGATCGCCTGGGTATGAGCAGTTCTTC.

The V gene is TRBV10-3, the J gene TRBJ2-7; a possible D gene is TRBD1 (6 bases). Germline V lookup: CDR1 ENHRY, CDR2 SYGVKD. The CDR3 consists of 16 residues. The V end was cut by 3 bases, the J end by 2 bases, with 17 bases between. This CDR3 reads CAISDSRNGQPYEQYF. The CDR3, as DNA: TGTGCCATCAGTGACTCACGAAACGGACAGCCCTACGAGCAGTACTTC.

This clone was picked up one time. The chain couples TRBV5-6 to TRBJ1-6; 7 bases are a match to TRBD1. V dropped 0 bases and J dropped 14; count of bases not matched to a gene: 17. CDR3 length: 17 amino acids. Germline CDR1 is SGHDT and CDR2 is YYEEEE. CDR3 in DNA: TGTGCCAGCAGCTTGGCGGGCAGGGGGACCCCACATAGGGCCCTCCACTTT. Its protein is CASSLAGRGTPHRALHF.

CDR3 nucleotides: TGTGCCAGCAGCCTCGGGATCAACACCGGGGAGCTGTTTTTT. This encodes CASSLGINTGELFF. The chain links TRBV28 to TRBJ2-2; TRBD2 might be the D (5 bases). V shed 6 bases and J shed 2 bases, with 10 bases lying between them. The CDR3 length is 14 residues. Germline V gene sequence: CDR1 MDHEN, CDR2 SYDVKM.

The chain joins TRBV19 to TRBJ1-2; tentatively, D is TRBD1 (5 bases). V lost 0 bases to trimming and J lost 8 bases, with 13 bases between them. The CDR3 runs to 14 residues. Germline V CDR1 and CDR2: LNHDA, SQIVND (reference sequence). In DNA form, the CDR3 reads TGTGCCAGTAGTATAGAAAGGCGCAGGGCCGGCTACACCTTC. Amino acids: CASSIERRRAGYTF.

This clone appeared a single time. This chain links TRBV29-1 with TRBJ1-3; possible D gene TRBD1, 5 bases. CDR3 length: 14 amino acids. Germline CDR1 SQVTM, CDR2 ANQGSEA. V lost 4 bases and J lost 2, with 12 bases in between. CDR3 region: CSVAKTEAGNTIYF. DNA of the CDR3: TGCAGCGTTGCGAAGACAGAAGCTGGAAACACCATATATTTT.

This clone was detected a few times. This rearrangement joins TRBV24-1 to TRBJ1-2, with D unresolved. Trimming took 3 bases from V and 0 from J, leaving 16 bases between them. Germline V gene data show CDR1 as KGHDR and CDR2 as SFDVKD. The CDR3 contains 17 residues. CDR3 sequence (DNA): TGTGCCACCAGTGATCCCAAGGAGCCCGATCCTAACTATGGCTACACCTTC. Protein: CATSDPKEPDPNYGYTF.